These 13 T cell receptor beta chains originate from one sample sequenced in a study of blood T cell repertoires in COVID-19 (dated by TCRdb to 2018 to 2020). The method was the immunoSEQ multiplex PCR assay. TCRdb took over this immuneACCESS table, retaining in-frame rearrangements with V and J assigned. Such tables are incomplete; in checked studies, under half of the missing clones stem from an unresolved V gene, and the remainder is unexplained. This sample is represented by around 78,000 clones; 88% of them were singletons. In total, the top ten clones hold roughly 46% of the sample. The sequencing sample was made of peripheral blood. Receptors originate from a human donor in a cohort sampled during active COVID-19.

V and J are TRBV4-2 and TRBJ2-5; TRBD2 is a possible D gene (6 bases). This CDR3 comprises 14 residues. The germline gives CDR1 LGHNA, CDR2 YNFKEQ. V lost 1 base, J lost 4 bases, and 10 bases lay in between. The CDR3 region is CASSQVGGTETQYF. CDR3 in DNA: TGTGCCAGCAGCCAAGTTGGGGGGACAGAGACCCAGTACTTC.

This clone has a handful of counts. The chain links TRBV12-3 or TRBV12-4 to TRBJ1-6, with D perhaps matching TRBD1 (5 bases). CDR3 length: 11 amino acids. Trimming removed 3 bases from V and 15 bases from J, with 9 bases in between. CDR3 protein: CASSLGPYLHF. CDR3 DNA sequence: TGTGCCAGCAGTTTGGGGCCTTACCTCCACTTT.

V and J are TRBV18 and TRBJ1-3; TRBD1 might be the D (5 bases). The CDR3 is 17 residues long. In germline, CDR1 is KGHSH, CDR2 LQKENI. V shed 3 bases and J shed 0 bases, with 15 bases lying between them. CDR3 loop: CASSPQAGSGSGNTIYF. In nucleotides, the CDR3 is TGTGCCAGCTCACCTCAAGCAGGGTCCGGCTCTGGAAACACCATATATTTT.

The rearrangement joins TRBV27 to TRBJ2-7, with 7 nucleotides matching TRBD2. Unmatched junction bases numbered 13, after V lost 0 bases and J lost 2 bases. This CDR3 spans 18 amino acids. Germline V CDR1 and CDR2: MNHEY, SMNVEV (reference sequence). In nucleotides, the CDR3 is TGTGCCAGCAGTTTATCGGCCCCCGCGACTAGCCGCACCTACGAGCAGTACTTC. Translated: CASSLSAPATSRTYEQYF.

The chain carries TRBV29-1 and TRBJ2-1; D is undetermined. CDR1 is SQVTM, CDR2 ANQGSEA, per germline. The length of the CDR3 is 13 residues. V dropped 1 base and J dropped 5 bases, with 9 bases sitting between them. CDR3 protein: CSVEGWRNNEQFF. The CDR3 region has the DNA TGCAGCGTTGAAGGGTGGCGGAACAATGAGCAGTTCTTC.

This chain links TRBV7-2 with TRBJ2-7; D is ambiguous. Trimming took 7 bases from V and 1 from J, leaving 14 bases between them. CDR3 length: 14 amino acids. Germline V gene sequence: CDR1 SGHTA, CDR2 FQGNSA. CDR3 DNA sequence: TGTGCCAGCACCCAGGAATATTGGTCCTACGAGCAGTACTTC. Translated, it gives CASTQEYWSYEQYF.

The J gene is TRBJ1-6, the V gene TRBV9; D gene unclear. The CDR3 spans 12 residues. The germline gives CDR1 SGDLS, CDR2 YYNGEE. V dropped 3 bases and J dropped 8 bases, with 6 bases sitting between them. The DNA of the CDR3 is TGTGCCAGCAGCGACGGGGATTCACCCCTCCACTTT. It codes for CASSDGDSPLHF.

The chain carries TRBV9 and TRBJ2-3; TRBD1 aligns across 7 bases. From germline, CDR1 is SGDLS and CDR2 YYNGEE. Germline trimming cut 3 bases from V and 7 bases from J; bases unmatched to any gene: 5. This CDR3 region has 13 residues. The CDR3: CASSAETGYTQYF. In DNA, the CDR3 is TGTGCCAGCAGCGCCGAGACAGGGTATACGCAGTATTTT. The whole variable domain, filled in from reference TRBV9 and TRBJ2-3, reads DSGVTQTPKHLITATGQRVTLRCSPRSGDLSVYWYQQSLDQGLQFLIQYYNGEERAKGNILERFSAQQFPDLHSELNLSSLELGDSALYFCASSAETGYTQYFGPGTRLTVL.

This chain links TRBV7-9 with TRBJ1-4, with a tentative D call TRBD1 (6 bases). The CDR3 contains 14 residues. CDR1 and CDR2 from the germline V gene are SEHNR and FQNEAQ (reference sequence). Trimming left V 5 bases short and J 7 bases short, with 14 bases between. CDR3 amino acids: CASSVPGTSEKLFF. In nucleotides, the CDR3 is TGTGCCAGCAGCGTCCCCGGGACATCTGAAAAACTGTTTTTT.

This clone is a singleton in its sample. This chain connects TRBV2 to TRBJ1-3; D is unresolved. Trimming shortened V by 8 bases and J by 7 bases, and 15 bases separated the two germline ends. Germline lookup yields CDR1 SNHLY and CDR2 FYNNEI. The CDR3 is 13 residues long. CDR3 amino acids: CASSEETRNTIYF. CDR3 sequence (DNA): TGTGCCAGCTCCGAAGAAACCCGGAACACCATATATTTT.

The V and J genes are TRBV11-2 and TRBJ1-2; possible D gene TRBD1, 6 bases. The V end lost 5 bases, the J end lost 0 bases, and 19 bases lay between the germline ends. The germline V gene has CDR1 SGHAT and CDR2 FQNNGV. CDR3 size: 17 residues. CDR3 protein: CASSPHPTGTTNYGYTF. The CDR3 bases are TGTGCCAGCAGCCCACACCCGACCGGGACAACTAACTATGGCTACACCTTC.

This chain connects TRBV6-5 to TRBJ2-1; 11 bases match TRBD2. J gave up 4 bases and V 6 bases, and 2 bases lay outside the gene matches. Germline values: CDR1 MNHEY, CDR2 SVGAGI. This CDR3 spans 14 amino acids. This CDR3 is CASSGTSGYNEQFF. The CDR3 nucleotides read TGTGCCAGCAGCGGGACTAGCGGTTACAATGAGCAGTTCTTC.

V gene TRBV18 combines with J gene TRBJ1-5; 7 nucleotides agree with TRBD1. V was clipped by 8 bases and J by 3 bases; unmatched bases: 4. The germline V gene encodes CDR1 KGHSH and CDR2 LQKENI. This CDR3 region has 13 residues. The CDR3 nucleotides are TGTGCCAGCGCGGGACAGCACAATCAGCCCCAGCATTTT. It is translated as CASAGQHNQPQHF.